This passage covers 2 T cell receptor beta chains from one sample sequenced in a study of CD8+ T cells in alopecia areata. Investigators isolated RNA and reverse transcribed it into cDNA to act as the sequencing template. Libraries were prepared by immunoSEQ multiplex PCR; TCRdb keeps only in-frame clonotypes and omits some of them. The table includes more than 200,000 clones, less than 80% detected once. Sample: CD4+ T cells sorted from blood, taken at week 0. Receptors were obtained from a human donor with alopecia areata.

This clone has just one count. This chain uses TRBV10-3 with TRBJ2-5; 7 bases line up with TRBD2. Germline CDR1 and CDR2: ENHRY and SYGVKD. The CDR3 runs to 12 residues. V gave up 10 bases and J gave up 3 bases; unmatched junction bases: 5. CDR3 sequence reads: CATSGGKETQYF. The CDR3 coding sequence is TGTGCCACTTCCGGGGGGAAAGAGACCCAGTACTTC.

This clone has just a few counts. Other DNA sequences from this sample encode an identical CDR3 as well. This chain joins TRBV30 and TRBJ2-1; D is undetermined. The germline V gene encodes CDR1 GTSNPN and CDR2 SVGIG (reference sequence). V was shortened by 0 bases and J by 7 bases, with 7 bases between the two germline ends. CDR3 size: 12 residues. The CDR3 nucleotides are TGTGCCTGGAGTGTACTCGGGAATGAGCAGTTCTTC. Protein: CAWSVLGNEQFF.